The 32 T cell receptor beta chains below come from one sample, sequenced in a study of T cell responses to AZD1222 COVID-19 vaccine. Data came from immunoSEQ multiplex PCR; TCRdb stores just in-frame clones and leaves some out. The sample lists 130,000 or so clones, 85% to 95% occurring once. Source: peripheral blood, taken on day 0 of AZD1222 vaccination. The origin of the receptors is an adult in good health.

The chain combines TRBV28 with TRBJ1-1, with D perhaps TRBD1 (6 bases). Germline V gives CDR1 MDHEN, CDR2 SYDVKM. The V end was cut by 6 bases, the J end by 4 bases, with 12 bases between. The length of the CDR3 is 13 residues. The CDR3 nucleotides read TGTGCCAGCAGCCGACAGGACCCCACTGAAGCTTTCTTT. It codes for CASSRQDPTEAFF.

The gene calls are TRBV21-1 and TRBJ2-7; the D call in the table, TRBD1, was not verified against the DNA. TRBV21-1 is recorded as a pseudogene. CDR3 length equals 16 residues. CDR3 bases: TGTGCCAGCAGCAAAGTAGGGGCCAAGCCAAACTACGAGCAGTACTTC. Translated: CASSKVGAKPNYEQYF.

The rearrangement joins TRBV5-5 to TRBJ1-1; no definite D call. This CDR3 spans 15 amino acids. Germline V gene lookup returns CDR1 SGHKS and CDR2 YYEKEE (reference sequence). Trimming removed 4 bases at V and 4 bases at J, with 17 bases between. Here the CDR3 reads CASSPPRGLGTEAFF. Here the CDR3 DNA reads TGTGCCAGCAGCCCCCCTCGCGGGTTGGGCACTGAAGCTTTCTTT.

The gene calls are TRBV5-5 and TRBJ1-4; no clear D. This CDR3 contains 15 residues. Germline CDR1 reads SGHKS; CDR2 reads YYEKEE (reference sequence). Trimming pared 0 bases from V and 1 base from J, leaving 7 bases between. CDR3 sequence reads: CASSLGGRTNEKLFF. CDR3 sequence (DNA): TGTGCCAGCAGCTTGGGTGGCAGAACTAATGAAAAACTGTTTTTT.

The V call is TRBV5-1, the J call TRBJ2-2, with a tentative D call TRBD2 (6 bases). The germline CDR1 and CDR2 sequences are SGHRS and YFSETQ. V was trimmed by 5 bases and J by 4 bases, leaving 6 bases between them. This CDR3 contains 12 residues. Written as DNA, the CDR3 is TGCGCCAGCAGGCGGGGCACCGGGGAGCTGTTTTTT. Amino acid sequence: CASRRGTGELFF.

The chain has TRBV11-2 and TRBJ1-1; 8 nucleotides agree with TRBD1. After removal of 3 bases from V and 0 bases from J, the junction contained 6 bases not matched to a gene. CDR1 SGHAT and CDR2 FQNNGV come from the germline V gene. The CDR3 has 16 amino acids. DNA for the CDR3: TGTGCCAGCAGCTTCTGGACAGGGCTTTTGAACACTGAAGCTTTCTTT. Residues: CASSFWTGLLNTEAFF.

Remarks on this clone: The CDR3 end shows no conserved phenylalanine or tryptophan, and so a read error is likely. The DNA is left out, because the CDR3 cannot be placed on it with certainty; the CDR3 is given as TCRdb lists it. The genes are TRBV6-1 and TRBJ2-7; the DNA was not used to check the table's D call, TRBD1. The germline gives CDR1 MNHNS, CDR2 SASEGT. With termini counted, the CDR3 has 11 amino acids. This CDR3 reads CASSDGRDIVL.

The rearrangement joins TRBV10-2 to TRBJ1-3; 7 positions match TRBD1. CDR1 is WSHSY and CDR2 is SAAADI in the germline V gene. CDR3 length: 14 amino acids. V was pared by 2 bases and J by 9 bases, with 7 bases of the junction left unmatched. The CDR3 loop is CASSETGEEGTIYF. The DNA for the CDR3 is TGCGCCAGCAGTGAGACAGGGGAGGAGGGCACCATATATTTT.

The V and J genes are TRBV28 and TRBJ2-1; weak D call: TRBD2 (5 bases). V was cut by 8 bases and J by 8 bases, with 13 bases left in between. Germline V gene lookup returns CDR1 MDHEN and CDR2 SYDVKM. The CDR3 sequence is 12 residues long. The CDR3 sequence: CASGSVLDEQFF. In DNA form, the CDR3 reads TGTGCCAGCGGGAGCGTATTGGATGAGCAGTTCTTC.

This chain connects TRBV16 to TRBJ1-5; 9 bases line up with TRBD1. The CDR3 runs 16 residues. Per germline, CDR1 KGHSY and CDR2 FQNENV. Losses at the gene ends were 2 bases for V and 4 bases for J; bases not matched to a gene: 6. This chain's CDR3 is CASSQTGQGINQPQHF. CDR3 DNA: TGTGCCAGCAGCCAAACGGGACAGGGAATAAATCAGCCCCAGCATTTT.

The V gene is TRBV27, the J gene TRBJ1-5; D not resolved. This CDR3 spans 16 amino acids. Trimming left V 8 bases short and J 4 bases short, with 21 bases between. Germline CDR1 is MNHEY and CDR2 is SMNVEV (reference sequence). The CDR3 region is CASARTWEGRNQPQHF. Here the CDR3 DNA reads TGTGCCAGCGCGAGGACTTGGGAAGGGCGGAATCAGCCCCAGCATTTT.

In this sample, this clone turned up a few times. This chain joins TRBV7-9 and TRBJ2-7; no firm D call. Per the germline V gene, CDR1 is SEHNR and CDR2 is FQNEAQ (reference sequence). This CDR3 comprises 16 residues. V shed 2 bases and J shed 0 bases, with 14 bases lying between them. CDR3 amino acids: CASSLSGTESSYEQYF. In DNA form, the CDR3 reads TGTGCCAGCAGCTTATCAGGTACTGAGAGCTCCTACGAGCAGTACTTC.

The chain is built from TRBV5-4 and TRBJ2-5, with D possibly being TRBD2 (5 bases). Germline V gives CDR1 SGHNT, CDR2 YYREEE (reference sequence). V dropped 0 bases and J dropped 7 bases, with 16 bases sitting between them. There are 15 residues in the CDR3. The CDR3 here is CASSLELGTEGTQYF. CDR3 sequence (DNA): TGTGCCAGCAGCTTGGAGTTGGGCACCGAGGGGACCCAGTACTTC.

V is TRBV5-1 and J is TRBJ1-2; D not resolved. The CDR3 has 14 residues. From germline, CDR1 is SGHRS and CDR2 YFSETQ. V lost 0 bases and J 8 bases, leaving 14 bases between the germline ends. The CDR3 nucleotides read TGCGCCAGCAGCTTGGGGTATTCGACTGTCGGCTACACCTTC. Its protein is CASSLGYSTVGYTF.

This chain joins TRBV30 and TRBJ2-7; 10 nucleotides line up with TRBD1. The V gene end was trimmed by 4 bases and the J gene end by 2 bases; junction bases not matched to a gene: 5. The CDR3 sequence is 14 residues long. Germline CDR1 is GTSNPN and CDR2 is SVGIG (reference sequence). The CDR3 DNA is TGTGCCTGGACCCGGACAGGGGGGCCCTACGAGCAGTACTTC. It yields the protein CAWTRTGGPYEQYF.

The chain is built from TRBV28 and TRBJ1-2; 7 positions agree with TRBD1. Germline CDR1 reads MDHEN; CDR2 reads SYDVKM. V trimming: 6 bases; J trimming: 5 bases; junction bases outside the gene matches: 6. This CDR3 has 13 amino acids. The CDR3 sequence is CASRSGTAYGYTF. CDR3 nucleotide sequence: TGTGCCAGCAGGTCCGGGACAGCTTATGGCTACACCTTC.

The chain combines TRBV15 with TRBJ1-5, with no clear D. The V and J ends lost 1 base and 5 bases respectively, with 9 bases between them. The CDR3 totals 14 residues. Germline V gene lookup returns CDR1 LNHNV and CDR2 YYDKDF (reference sequence). In DNA form, the CDR3 reads TGTGCCACCAGCAGAGGAGGCGGACATCAGCCCCAGCATTTT. It codes for CATSRGGGHQPQHF.

V usage is TRBV14 and J usage is TRBJ1-3; D uncertain. V lost 5 bases to trimming and J lost 1 base, with 12 bases between them. Per germline, CDR1 SGHDN and CDR2 FVKESK. The CDR3 sequence is 15 residues long. The CDR3 nucleotides read TGTGCCAGCAGCAAAGGACGGGTTTCTGGAAACACCATATATTTT. It specifies CASSKGRVSGNTIYF.

The chain carries TRBV27 and TRBJ1-1, with D possibly TRBD1 on 6 matching bases. There are 14 residues in the CDR3. Germline V lookup: CDR1 MNHEY, CDR2 SMNVEV (reference sequence). V was clipped by 6 bases and J by 1 base, with 12 bases between them. CDR3 DNA sequence: TGTGCCAGCAGACAACAGGGAGAGAACACTGAAGCTTTCTTT. It encodes CASRQQGENTEAFF.

The chain uses TRBV19 and TRBJ2-1; D might be TRBD2 (6 bases). The V and J ends lost 6 bases and 4 bases respectively, with 10 bases between them. The V gene's germline CDR1 is LNHDA and CDR2 SQIVND (reference sequence). This CDR3 is built from 13 residues. CDR3 in DNA: TGTGCCAGTAGCGTGGGACTGTACAATGAGCAGTTCTTC. This encodes CASSVGLYNEQFF. The entire variable domain, with the rest obtained from reference TRBV19 and TRBJ2-1, is as follows: DGGITQSPKYLFRKEGQNVTLSCEQNLNHDAMYWYRQDPGQGLRLIYYSQIVNDFQKGDIAEGYSVSREKKESFPLTVTSAQKNPTAFYLCASSVGLYNEQFFGPGTRLTVL.

The chain is built from TRBV10-3 and TRBJ1-1, with no clear D. Germline CDR1 reads ENHRY; CDR2 reads SYGVKD. The CDR3 extends over 13 amino acids. The V end lost 6 bases, the J end lost 1 base, and 9 bases lay between the germline ends. In DNA, the CDR3 is TGTGCCATCAGCTCCGACCAGAACACTGAAGCTTTCTTT. The encoded protein is CAISSDQNTEAFF.

This chain uses TRBV30 with TRBJ1-1, with 8 bases matching TRBD1. Germline-derived CDR1 and CDR2 are GTSNPN and SVGIG (reference sequence). CDR3 length: 12 amino acids. V dropped 3 bases and J dropped 4; count of bases not matched to a gene: 1. Here the CDR3 reads CAWRQGVTEAFF. CDR3 DNA sequence: TGTGCCTGGAGACAGGGGGTCACTGAAGCTTTCTTT. Complete variable domain (other parts from reference TRBV30 and TRBJ1-1): SQTIHQWPATLVQPVGSPLSLECTVEGTSNPNLYWYRQAAGRGLQLLFYSVGIGQISSEVPQNLSASRPQDRQFILSSKKLLLSDSGFYLCAWRQGVTEAFFGQGTRLTVV.

The chain combines TRBV12-3 or TRBV12-4 with TRBJ1-1; the D gene is possibly TRBD1 (5 bases). Trimming shortened V by 11 bases and J by 3 bases, and 13 bases separated the two germline ends. This CDR3 has 12 amino acids. CDR3 bases: TGTGCCGGGGGGGAAAGGGACACTGAAGCTTTCTTT. Residues: CAGGERDTEAFF.

The table lists this clone with a few counts. The chain combines TRBV6-6 with TRBJ1-3; D might be TRBD1 (6 bases). Trimming removed 5 bases at V and 0 bases at J, with 17 bases between. The CDR3 is made up of 17 amino acids. Germline-derived CDR1 and CDR2 are MNHNY and SVGAGI (reference sequence). The CDR3 reads CASSLTGNPYSGNTIYF. The CDR3 region has the DNA TGTGCCAGCAGTCTCACAGGGAACCCTTACTCTGGAAACACCATATATTTT.

The rearrangement joins TRBV20-1 to TRBJ2-1; 8 bases match TRBD2. This CDR3 is built from 16 residues. From germline, CDR1 is DFQATT and CDR2 SNEGSKA (reference sequence). V lost 3 bases to trimming and J lost 5 bases; unmatched junction nucleotides: 12. The CDR3 DNA is TGCAGTGCTAGTCGGGGAAGCGGGAGTCTCGACAATGAGCAGTTCTTC. Protein: CSASRGSGSLDNEQFF.

The chain uses TRBV7-3 and TRBJ1-2; the match to TRBD1 covers 7 bases. Germline values: CDR1 SGHTA, CDR2 FQGTGA. This CDR3 has 13 residues. The J segment lost 3 bases and the V segment lost 6 bases, leaving 4 bases of the junction unmatched. CDR3 protein: CASRSTGDYGYTF. Written as DNA, the CDR3 is TGTGCCAGCAGGTCTACAGGGGACTATGGCTACACCTTC.

V usage is TRBV5-8 and J usage is TRBJ1-2, with D perhaps TRBD1 (5 bases). CDR1 and CDR2 from the germline V gene are SGHTS and YDEGEE. This CDR3 has 13 residues. Trimming took 2 bases from V and 3 from J, leaving 8 bases between them. CDR3: CASSFRGDYGYTF. CDR3 nucleotide sequence: TGTGCCAGCAGCTTCCGGGGGGACTATGGCTACACCTTC.

The chain is built from TRBV4-2 and TRBJ2-2, with D possibly matching TRBD2 (6 bases). The V end lost 1 base, the J end lost 5 bases, and 11 bases lay between the germline ends. The CDR3 runs to 15 residues. Germline values: CDR1 LGHNA, CDR2 YNFKEQ. The chain's CDR3 is CASSQGTSPTGELFF. CDR3 in DNA: TGTGCCAGCAGCCAAGGCACTAGCCCTACCGGGGAGCTGTTTTTT.

V is TRBV4-3 and J is TRBJ2-1, with TRBD2 identical over 7 bases. Unmatched junction bases numbered 9, after V lost 0 bases and J lost 7 bases. CDR1 is LGHNA and CDR2 is YSLEER in the germline V gene. CDR3 length: 16 amino acids. The CDR3: CASSQDGGGGPNEQFF. CDR3 sequence (DNA): TGCGCCAGCAGCCAAGATGGCGGGGGAGGGCCGAATGAGCAGTTCTTC.

The chain carries TRBV2 and TRBJ1-4; 8 bases match TRBD1. The CDR3 has 14 residues. The germline gives CDR1 SNHLY, CDR2 FYNNEI. V lost 6 bases to trimming and J lost 4 bases; unmatched junction nucleotides: 4. CDR3 sequence: CASRGQENNEKLFF. For the CDR3, the DNA is TGTGCCAGCAGGGGACAGGAAAATAATGAAAAACTGTTTTTT.

The J gene is TRBJ1-1, the V gene TRBV6-5; D might be TRBD1 (5 bases). The V and J ends lost 5 bases and 4 bases respectively, with 17 bases between them. CDR1 and CDR2 from the germline V gene are MNHEY and SVGAGI. This CDR3 region has 15 residues. CDR3: CASSHSGGKGTEAFF. CDR3 in DNA: TGTGCCAGCAGTCATAGCGGGGGAAAGGGCACTGAAGCTTTCTTT.

The chain employs TRBV7-9 and TRBJ2-7, with TRBD1 matching 9 bases. J lost 0 bases, V lost 6 bases, and 6 bases had no gene match. CDR1 is SEHNR and CDR2 is FQNEAQ in the germline V gene (reference sequence). The CDR3 contains 15 residues. CDR3: CASRGGQGPSYEQYF. CDR3 sequence (DNA): TGTGCCAGCAGAGGGGGACAGGGACCCTCCTACGAGCAGTACTTC.